The T cell receptor (beta chain) described here comes from a study of blood T cell repertoires in COVID-19. TCRdb keeps only in-frame clones here, not all; method: immunoSEQ multiplex PCR. The sample lists fewer than 150,000 clones, 70% to 90% seen once, with roughly 4.4% in the top ten. The ends lost 6 bases at V and 7 bases at J; junction bases unmatched: 7. Per the germline V gene, CDR1 is MNHNY and CDR2 is SVGAGI (reference sequence). CDR3 length equals 14 residues. The sequence came from a woman in her forties or fifties with acute or convalescent COVID-19. Sequencing was carried out using peripheral blood. V and J are TRBV6-6 and TRBJ1-5; TRBD1 matches 9 bases. In DNA form, the CDR3 reads TGTGCCAGCAGACCCACAGGGGGCCGGCAGCCCCAGCATTTT. It specifies CASRPTGGRQPQHF.